Reported below is one T cell receptor beta chain. Its antigen is not identified. The sample belongs to a study of T-cell memory formation after mild COVID-19. TCRdb reprocessed the 5' RACE reads with MiXCR, giving one entry per CDR3 protein. Counted here are around 430,000 distinct CDR3 sequences, about 17% occurring once; the ten biggest clones make up roughly 21%. Findings and limits, study-wide: CM and EM subsets held most contracting CD4+ clones; EMRA held CD8+ ones.

The CDR3 runs to 16 residues. V was cut by 4 bases and J by 0 bases, with 14 bases left in between. CDR1 MDHEN and CDR2 SYDVKM come from the germline V gene. The sequencing sample was made of PBMCs or a T cell subset sorted from them (not recorded which). The chain carries TRBV28 and TRBJ2-3; D possibly corresponds to TRBD1 (6 bases). This clonotype originated in a man in his late teens or twenties who had mild COVID-19 (a few samples of this study predate the infection). Cell type and time point are not known. The CDR3 sequence: CASSSPGTLSTDTQYF. CDR3 nucleotides: TGTGCCAGCAGTTCCCCCGGGACACTGAGCACAGATACGCAGTATTTT.